This TCR beta chain appears in the sequencing data of a study of T cell repertoires in cytomegalovirus infection. The CDR3 is 14 amino acids. Trimming pared 4 bases from V and 4 bases from J, leaving 11 bases between. The V gene's germline CDR1 is MNHEY and CDR2 SMNVEV (reference sequence). One entry per CDR3 protein results from TCRdb running MiXCR on the reads. The profile shows more than 65,000 distinct CDR3 sequences, 45% to 50% of them singletons. Study-level findings and limits: The study found HLA-C-restricted CMV-specific TCR beta clonotypes dominating the ex vivo response.

This clonotype was counted between two and nine times. Its matching antigen is unknown. The chain employs TRBV27 and TRBJ1-5, with TRBD1 as a possible D gene (5 bases). The sample was CD8+ T cells from cultured PBMCs, taken from culture after CMV antigen stimulation. This clonotype was sampled from a human donor in good health (CMV status not recorded). Some clones in this sample may be carry-over from other donors' samples. CDR3 sequence: CASSWGVPNQPQHF. The CDR3 DNA sequence: TGTGCCAGCAGTTGGGGGGTGCCTAATCAGCCCCAGCATTTT.